Given below is one T cell receptor beta chain in context. Clones were sequenced by immunoSEQ multiplex PCR, and TCRdb holds only the in-frame ones, with some missing. The table includes more than 200,000 clones, around 87% detected once. This study enrolled people aged about 18 to 100 from 24 US geographic areas. The study assigned cohorts using participant-reported clinical history. The record originates from a study of blood T cell repertoires in COVID-19. Germline trimming cut 4 bases from V and 4 bases from J; bases unmatched to any gene: 6. Germline V gene lookup returns CDR1 SEHNR and CDR2 FQNEAQ (reference sequence). CDR3 length: 15 residues.

The sequence came from a man aged 25-45 years in a cohort exposed to, infected with or recovered from COVID-19 (not recorded which). The specimen sequenced was PBMCs or T cells enriched from blood (not recorded which). This chain joins TRBV7-9 and TRBJ2-7; 11 positions match TRBD2. CDR3 sequence: CASSSGTSGIYEQYF. The DNA for the CDR3 is TGTGCCAGCAGCTCAGGGACTAGCGGCATTTACGAGCAGTACTTC.